The 13 T cell receptor beta chains given below trace back to one sample, sequenced in a study of shared clonotypes between healthy human individuals. Produced via immunoSEQ multiplex PCR; TCRdb's table is partial and in-frame only. The table has about 2,500,000 clones, 90% to 95% seen once. What was sequenced was naive CD4+ T cells sorted from blood. As to subset: CD45RA+ positively selected. The receptors stem from a man aged 18 to 30 in good health.

The chain uses TRBV7-2 and TRBJ2-5; D ambiguous. Trimming removed 0 bases at V and 5 bases at J, with 7 bases between. From germline, CDR1 is SGHTA and CDR2 FQGNSA. This CDR3 spans 13 amino acids. This CDR3 reads CASSLAWQETQYF. In DNA form, the CDR3 reads TGTGCCAGCAGCTTAGCCTGGCAGGAGACCCAGTACTTC.

This sequence joins TRBV7-9 and TRBJ1-3, with a tentative D call TRBD1 (6 bases). Germline values: CDR1 SEHNR, CDR2 FQNEAQ (reference sequence). V gave up 5 bases and J gave up 1 base, with 18 bases separating them. The CDR3 spans 17 residues. Here the CDR3 reads CASSPGAGGYSGNTIYF. The CDR3 coding sequence is TGTGCCAGCAGCCCGGGGGCAGGAGGATATTCTGGAAACACCATATATTTT.

The V gene is TRBV4-1, the J gene TRBJ2-3; D remains unclear. The V end was cut by 1 base, the J end by 4 bases, with 9 bases between. The CDR3 extends over 14 amino acids. Germline CDR1 and CDR2: MGHRA and YSYEKL. In DNA, the CDR3 is TGCGCCAGCAGCCAAGTCAACCCCCCAGATACGCAGTATTTT. It encodes CASSQVNPPDTQYF.

DNA of the CDR3: TGTGCCAGCAGCCCCCCCGCCACAGGGGGCTTAAATGAGCAGTTCTTC. It specifies CASSPPATGGLNEQFF. The chain carries TRBV28 and TRBJ2-1, with 9 positions matching TRBD1. J lost 7 bases, V lost 6 bases, and 13 bases had no gene match. CDR1 is MDHEN and CDR2 is SYDVKM in the germline V gene. The CDR3 has 16 residues.

This rearrangement joins TRBV6-6 to TRBJ1-5; 7 nucleotides agree with TRBD1. This CDR3 is 13 amino acids long. The J segment lost 5 bases and the V segment lost 7 bases, leaving 5 bases of the junction unmatched. Per germline, CDR1 MNHNY and CDR2 SVGAGI (reference sequence). CDR3 in amino acids: CASKPTGHQPQHF. The CDR3 DNA reads as TGTGCCAGCAAACCGACAGGGCATCAGCCCCAGCATTTT.

V usage is TRBV5-1 and J usage is TRBJ2-1; tentative D call: TRBD1 (6 bases). Germline V gives CDR1 SGHRS, CDR2 YFSETQ. The CDR3 runs to 14 residues. The V gene lost 2 bases and the J gene lost 5 bases, with 11 bases spanning the gap. CDR3 in amino acids: CASSFRDKNNEQFF. Written as DNA, the CDR3 is TGCGCCAGCAGCTTCCGGGACAAGAACAATGAGCAGTTCTTC. Using reference TRBV5-1 and TRBJ2-1 for the parts outside the CDR3, the full variable domain is KAGVTQTPRYLIKTRGQQVTLSCSPISGHRSVSWYQQTPGQGLQFLFEYFSETQRNKGNFPGRFSGRQFSNSRSEMNVSTLELGDSALYLCASSFRDKNNEQFFGPGTRLTVL.

This clone is a singleton in its sample. The chain links TRBV6-5 to TRBJ1-2; D is undetermined. V was pared by 5 bases and J by 8 bases, with 15 bases between. Looked up from germline, CDR1 is MNHEY and CDR2 is SVGAGI. The CDR3 contains 13 residues. The CDR3 reads CASSLDSKGGYTF. The CDR3 DNA is TGTGCCAGCAGTCTCGATTCGAAGGGCGGCTACACCTTC.

The CDR3 DNA is TGTGCCAGCAGCCCCAATCGGGAACCTAGGCACACTGAAGCTTTCTTT. Its protein is CASSPNREPRHTEAFF. The rearrangement uses TRBV9 and TRBJ1-1, with D hard to call. Germline V lookup: CDR1 SGDLS, CDR2 YYNGEE. Trimming stripped 4 bases from V and 3 bases from J, with 19 bases between. This CDR3 comprises 16 residues.

The chain uses TRBV30 and TRBJ1-6; 10 bases align to TRBD1. V gave up 3 bases and J gave up 10 bases; unmatched junction bases: 6. The CDR3 length is 14 residues. Germline assignment: CDR1 GTSNPN and CDR2 SVGIG (reference sequence). The CDR3 reads CAWRRGTGDSPLHF. The DNA of the CDR3 is TGTGCCTGGAGGAGGGGGACAGGGGACTCACCCCTCCACTTT.

This chain connects TRBV7-3 to TRBJ2-1; perhaps TRBD1 as D (6 bases). In germline, CDR1 is SGHTA, CDR2 FQGTGA. The ends were cut back, 4 bases at V and 8 bases at J, with 12 bases in the middle. The CDR3 loop spans 13 amino acids. DNA of the CDR3: TGTGCCAGCAGCTCGACACAGGGCTATGAGCAGTTCTTC. Amino acid sequence: CASSSTQGYEQFF.

The chain employs TRBV7-9 and TRBJ1-1; D is uncertain. CDR3 length: 15 amino acids. Germline CDR1 SEHNR, CDR2 FQNEAQ (reference sequence). V lost 4 bases and J 5 bases, leaving 17 bases between the germline ends. CDR3 coding DNA: TGTGCCAGCAGCTCCTTGGAGGGTCTGGGAACTGAAGCTTTCTTT. It specifies CASSSLEGLGTEAFF.

V gene TRBV7-9 combines with J gene TRBJ1-2; no reliable D call. Germline CDR1 SEHNR, CDR2 FQNEAQ (reference sequence). V lost 7 bases, J lost 3 bases, and 12 bases lay in between. The CDR3 consists of 13 residues. In nucleotides, the CDR3 is TGTGCCAGCACCACAAGGGAGCACTATGGCTACACCTTC. Translation gives CASTTREHYGYTF.

V usage is TRBV7-8 and J usage is TRBJ1-5, with no clear D. V shed 2 bases and J shed 1 base, with 9 bases lying between them. This CDR3 is 15 amino acids long. The V gene's germline CDR1 is SGHVS and CDR2 FQNEAQ. CDR3 protein: CASSLIAGSNQPQHF. CDR3 nucleotide sequence: TGTGCCAGCAGCTTAATTGCAGGCAGCAATCAGCCCCAGCATTTT. The full variable domain, rest sourced from reference TRBV7-8 and TRBJ1-5, is GAGVSQSPRYKVAKRGQDVALRCDPISGHVSLFWYQQALGQGPEFLTYFQNEAQLDKSGLPSDRFFAERPEGSVSTLKIQRTQQEDSAVYLCASSLIAGSNQPQHFGDGTRLSIL.